The 25 T cell receptor beta chains below all came from one sample that was sequenced in a study of cytomegalovirus exposure and HLA in healthy donors. Primers included in the PCR were 60 Vbeta and 13 Jbeta primers. Here immunoSEQ multiplex PCR was the method, and the copy in TCRdb shows in-frame clones only, minus some. This table has approximately 150,000 clones, over 60% appearing once. The specimen sequenced was PBMCs. These receptors were obtained from a man aged 35 to 55 in good health and CMV-seronegative.

This clone was found a few times. The J gene is TRBJ1-1, the V gene TRBV4-3, with a tentative D call TRBD1 (5 bases). This CDR3 has 15 amino acids. Trimming left V 0 bases short and J 5 bases short, with 13 bases between. Germline V gene data show CDR1 as LGHNA and CDR2 as YSLEER. The CDR3 here is CASSQENKGRTEAFF. The CDR3 DNA sequence: TGCGCCAGCAGCCAAGAAAATAAGGGGAGGACTGAAGCTTTCTTT.

The chain is built from TRBV5-1 and TRBJ1-1, with 11 bases that match TRBD1. The V and J ends lost 4 bases and 1 base, in that order; junction bases with no gene match: 6. Germline CDR1 reads SGHRS; CDR2 reads YFSETQ. The CDR3 is 16 residues long. The CDR3 protein is CASSRDRGTQNTEAFF. The CDR3 bases are TGCGCCAGCAGCAGGGACAGGGGGACACAGAACACTGAAGCTTTCTTT.

The chain carries TRBV5-6 and TRBJ2-3; a possible D gene is TRBD2 (6 bases). This CDR3 spans 13 amino acids. Germline V gives CDR1 SGHDT, CDR2 YYEEEE. The V end was cut by 4 bases, the J end by 11 bases, with 17 bases between. CDR3 nucleotide sequence: TGTGCCAGCAGCGGTCGGGGGAGGTTAAGGCAGTATTTT. It yields the protein CASSGRGRLRQYF.

The chain links TRBV11-2 to TRBJ2-3; weak D call: TRBD2 (7 bases). In germline, CDR1 is SGHAT, CDR2 FQNNGV. CDR3 length: 15 residues. The V and J ends lost 6 bases and 1 base respectively, with 14 bases between them. The CDR3 sequence is CASRQWGGRTDTQYF. The CDR3 DNA reads TGTGCCAGCAGGCAATGGGGGGGGCGCACAGATACGCAGTATTTT.

This clone was counted ten times or more. The chain recombines TRBV6-4 with TRBJ2-1; 12 bases fit TRBD2. The V segment lost 5 bases and the J segment 5 bases; nucleotides outside the gene matches: 7. This CDR3 has 16 amino acids. Germline CDR1 MRHNA, CDR2 SNTAGT. CDR3: CASSPSTSGGDNEQFF. In nucleotides, the CDR3 is TGTGCCAGCAGTCCCTCGACTAGCGGGGGAGACAATGAGCAGTTCTTC.

J is TRBJ2-1 and V is TRBV29-1, with TRBD2 matching 7 bases. Germline CDR1 and CDR2: SQVTM and ANQGSEA. The CDR3 extends over 15 amino acids. V dropped 5 bases and J dropped 2; count of bases not matched to a gene: 9. The CDR3 protein is CSVPSVAGTYNEQFF. The CDR3 DNA follows: TGCAGCGTTCCCTCTGTAGCGGGTACCTACAATGAGCAGTTCTTC.

This clone was counted a few times. J is TRBJ2-7 and V is TRBV29-1, with TRBD1 matching over 7 bases. CDR1 is SQVTM, CDR2 ANQGSEA, per germline. The length of the CDR3 is 12 residues. V was pared by 4 bases and J by 5 bases, with 5 bases of the junction left unmatched. Written as DNA, the CDR3 is TGCAGCGTTGGTAAGGGGGCCCACGAGCAGTACTTC. It translates to CSVGKGAHEQYF.

The rearrangement links TRBV7-9 to TRBJ2-1; D gene ambiguous. The CDR3 has 13 amino acids. V was trimmed by 1 base and J by 6 bases, leaving 7 bases between them. CDR1 is SEHNR, CDR2 FQNEAQ, per germline (reference sequence). CDR3 region: CASSLGSINEQFF. In nucleotides, the CDR3 is TGTGCCAGCAGCTTAGGGTCTATCAATGAGCAGTTCTTC. Using reference TRBV7-9 and TRBJ2-1 for the parts outside the CDR3, the full variable domain is DTGVSQNPRHKITKRGQNVTFRCDPISEHNRLYWYRQTLGQGPEFLTYFQNEAQLEKSRLLSDRFSAERPKGSFSTLEIQRTEQGDSAMYLCASSLGSINEQFFGPGTRLTVL.

J is TRBJ1-1 and V is TRBV4-1; no firm D call. CDR1 and CDR2 from the germline V gene are MGHRA and YSYEKL. The CDR3 runs 15 residues. Trimming pared 2 bases from V and 3 bases from J, leaving 13 bases between. DNA of the CDR3: TGCGCCAGCAGCCAAATCCGGGTACAAGACACTGAAGCTTTCTTT. It specifies CASSQIRVQDTEAFF.

The rearrangement uses TRBV7-2 and TRBJ2-3, with D hard to call. Germline lookup yields CDR1 SGHTA and CDR2 FQGNSA. V lost 1 base and J lost 2, with 10 bases in between. CDR3 length: 15 amino acids. In nucleotides, the CDR3 is TGTGCCAGCAGCTTAGTAGAGGCTACCACAGATACGCAGTATTTT. Its protein product is CASSLVEATTDTQYF.

The chain uses TRBV11-2 and TRBJ2-5; D is uncertain. The V gene lost 1 base and the J gene lost 0 bases, with 9 bases spanning the gap. The CDR3 length is 15 residues. The germline V gene has CDR1 SGHAT and CDR2 FQNNGV. CDR3 amino acids: CASSLGSSNQETQYF. The CDR3 bases are TGTGCCAGCAGCTTAGGATCCAGTAACCAAGAGACCCAGTACTTC.

The chain is built from TRBV11-2 and TRBJ2-5; TRBD2 matches at 9 bases. V lost 3 bases and J lost 5; bases outside the gene matches: 4. The germline CDR1 and CDR2 sequences are SGHAT and FQNNGV. The CDR3 is 14 residues long. CDR3 nucleotide sequence: TGTGCCAGCAGCTTCGCGGGGGGGCGGGAGACCCAGTACTTC. Residues: CASSFAGGRETQYF.

The genes are TRBV19 and TRBJ1-2, with a tentative D call TRBD1 (6 bases). Germline assignment: CDR1 LNHDA and CDR2 SQIVND (reference sequence). Deletions cut 2 bases from V and 10 bases from J, with 8 bases between. There are 11 residues in the CDR3. The CDR3 region has the DNA TGTGCCAGTAGTATAACAGGGTTCTACACCTTC. This codes for CASSITGFYTF. The variable domain in full, with the rest retrieved from reference TRBV19 and TRBJ1-2, is DGGITQSPKYLFRKEGQNVTLSCEQNLNHDAMYWYRQDPGQGLRLIYYSQIVNDFQKGDIAEGYSVSREKKESFPLTVTSAQKNPTAFYLCASSITGFYTFGSGTRLTVV.

The V and J genes are TRBV10-3 and TRBJ1-1; 7 bases map to TRBD1. V gave up 0 bases and J gave up 6 bases; unmatched junction bases: 7. The CDR3 is made up of 15 amino acids. Germline assignment: CDR1 ENHRY and CDR2 SYGVKD. The CDR3 loop reads CAISESAGGLAEAFF. In DNA, the CDR3 is TGTGCCATCAGTGAGTCGGCAGGGGGGCTCGCTGAAGCTTTCTTT.

The chain joins TRBV6-1 to TRBJ1-2, with TRBD1 matching 8 bases. Germline V gives CDR1 MNHNS, CDR2 SASEGT. J was trimmed by 7 bases and V by 7 bases; bases with no gene match: 8. This CDR3 is built from 13 residues. The CDR3 reads CASNWSGGSGYTF. CDR3 nucleotides: TGTGCCAGCAACTGGTCAGGGGGCTCTGGCTACACCTTC.

The count of this clone is one. Written as DNA, the CDR3 is TGTGCCAGCAGTACAGGGGTGAACACTGAAGCTTTCTTT. Protein product: CASSTGVNTEAFF. The gene calls are TRBV14 and TRBJ1-1; TRBD1 agrees at 7 bases. This CDR3 has 13 residues. V shed 6 bases, J shed 0 bases, and the junction held 1 base outside the gene matches. Germline loops: CDR1 SGHDN, CDR2 FVKESK.

V gene TRBV6-5 combines with J gene TRBJ2-2; possibly TRBD1 for D (6 bases). This CDR3 comprises 15 residues. Looked up from germline, CDR1 is MNHEY and CDR2 is SVGAGI. V dropped 2 bases and J dropped 6 bases, with 13 bases sitting between them. The CDR3 sequence is CASSYEAGVPGELFF. CDR3 coding DNA: TGTGCCAGCAGTTACGAGGCAGGGGTACCCGGGGAGCTGTTTTTT.

This chain connects TRBV6-5 to TRBJ2-7, with D unresolved. The CDR3 consists of 13 residues. Trimming pared 2 bases from V and 5 bases from J, leaving 10 bases between. Germline CDR1 reads MNHEY; CDR2 reads SVGAGI. The CDR3 sequence: CASSYRPGDEQYF. The CDR3 region has the DNA TGTGCCAGCAGTTACCGACCAGGTGACGAGCAGTACTTC.

This clone was observed a handful of times. The V and J genes are TRBV5-1 and TRBJ2-7; D remains ambiguous. V was trimmed by 2 bases and J by 7 bases, leaving 19 bases between them. Per the germline V gene, CDR1 is SGHRS and CDR2 is YFSETQ. This CDR3 has 15 amino acids. Here the CDR3 reads CASSLEQTGSREQYF. The CDR3, as DNA: TGCGCCAGCAGCTTAGAGCAGACCGGGTCTCGAGAGCAGTACTTC.

The chain employs TRBV9 and TRBJ2-7, with a weak D call TRBD1 (6 bases). This CDR3 is built from 14 residues. Trimming took 4 bases from V and 2 from J, leaving 13 bases between them. Germline assignment: CDR1 SGDLS and CDR2 YYNGEE. The CDR3 DNA reads TGTGCCAGCAGCCCGAACAGGGCTCCCTACGAGCAGTACTTC. Its protein product is CASSPNRAPYEQYF.

The rearrangement joins TRBV29-1 to TRBJ2-5; 7 bases fit TRBD2. The V segment lost 3 bases and the J segment 5 bases; nucleotides outside the gene matches: 6. This CDR3 spans 13 amino acids. CDR1 SQVTM and CDR2 ANQGSEA come from the germline V gene. The CDR3 protein is CSVDLVGGETQYF. CDR3 nucleotides: TGCAGCGTTGATCTGGTCGGGGGGGAGACCCAGTACTTC.

The chain links TRBV5-1 to TRBJ1-2; perhaps TRBD1 as D (6 bases). The length of the CDR3 is 15 residues. Germline V gives CDR1 SGHRS, CDR2 YFSETQ. V gave up 0 bases and J gave up 2 bases, with 11 bases separating them. The CDR3, as DNA: TGCGCCAGCAGCTTGGGTGTACAGGGAAACTATGGCTACACCTTC. Translated, it gives CASSLGVQGNYGYTF.

V and J are TRBV10-1 and TRBJ2-4; 7 nucleotides match TRBD1. V shed 6 bases, J shed 4 bases, and the junction held 9 bases outside the gene matches. The V gene's germline CDR1 is WNHNN and CDR2 SYGVQD (reference sequence). CDR3 length: 15 amino acids. The CDR3 reads CASRIRTGRKNIQYF. CDR3 in DNA: TGCGCCAGCAGGATAAGGACAGGTAGAAAAAACATTCAGTACTTC.

The chain has TRBV27 and TRBJ2-1, with 9 bases identical to TRBD1. Germline values: CDR1 MNHEY, CDR2 SMNVEV (reference sequence). CDR3 length: 17 amino acids. With V trimmed by 4 bases and J by 5 bases, 12 bases remained unmatched. The CDR3 is CASSSGTGWTKDNEQFF. The CDR3 DNA is TGTGCCAGCAGTTCCGGGACAGGGTGGACTAAAGACAATGAGCAGTTCTTC.

This clone has only a few counts. The chain recombines TRBV5-1 with TRBJ2-7, with 8 bases identical to TRBD2. Trimming cost V 4 bases and J 4 bases; bases outside gene matches: 10. The CDR3 spans 15 residues. Germline values: CDR1 SGHRS, CDR2 YFSETQ. The CDR3 is CASSREGGGRYEQYF. CDR3 nucleotide sequence: TGCGCCAGCAGCCGGGAAGGCGGGGGGAGATACGAGCAGTACTTC.